The clone carrying this T cell receptor (beta chain) has a handful of counts. Its antigen is as yet unknown. One junction end disagrees with the germline gene, perhaps due to a read error. This entry is derived from a study of vaccination effects on CD4 cells after COVID-19. General study points: Long after vaccination, the clones induced by infection and by vaccine shrank markedly in size.

Data came from immunoSEQ multiplex PCR; TCRdb stores just in-frame clones and leaves some out. Of 40,000 to 50,000 clones listed, 65% to 80% are singletons. Germline CDR1 LNHDA, CDR2 SQIVND (reference sequence). The CDR3 spans 13 residues. With the ViraFEST assay, the study expanded antigen-specific CD4+ T cells using viral peptide pools, then sequenced them. Following 10 days of culture, CD4+ T cells were isolated. Vaccine administered to participants consisted of two doses of either BNT162b2 or mRNA-1273. Culturing of two million PBMC per well took place with around 10 IU/ml IL-2 and around 10 ug/ml peptides. The authors exchanged half the medium for IL-2 medium on days 3 and 7.

The sequencing used CD4+ T cells from PBMCs cultured with HCoV-OC43 spike peptides, collected after COVID-19 vaccination. Sample subset: HCoV-OC43 spike overlapping peptide pool stimulation. V and J are TRBV19 and TRBJ1-4; tentative D call: TRBD1 (6 bases). The TCR comes from a human donor who received a COVID-19 vaccine. CDR3 sequence reads: CASRIGGTEKLFF. CDR3 coding DNA: TGTGCCAGTAGGATAGGGGGGACTGAAAAACTGTTTTTT.